This TCR beta chain was captured in a study of blood T cells in healthy people across ages. Findings and limits, study-wide: There was a strong correlation between TCR beta diversity and naive T cell percentage.

A second about 6 to 12 cycle PCR used barcoded and J-beta primers. Each cDNA molecule carried a tag from a template-switch adaptor that contained 12 random nucleotides. A single record per CDR3 protein comes from TCRdb applying MiXCR to the 5' RACE reads. In the table there are approximately 320,000 distinct CDR3 sequences, 25% to 30% of which are singletons. Notes on this clonotype: The antigen remains unidentified.

Germline V gene data show CDR1 as SGHVS and CDR2 as FQNEAQ. The V end was cut by 2 bases, the J end by 6 bases, with 11 bases between. CDR3 length: 14 residues. The study isolated at least 6.5 million PBMCs from each sample. The sequenced sample consisted of blood. The TCR originated in a woman in her 70s in good health. The chain employs TRBV7-8 and TRBJ2-1; no firm D call. The CDR3 protein is CASSLSAACNEQFF. The CDR3 region has the DNA TGTGCCAGCAGCTTAAGTGCAGCTTGCAATGAGCAGTTCTTC.